One and the same sample provided the 3 T cell receptor beta chains below, sequenced in a study of T cell responses to AZD1222 COVID-19 vaccine. Profiled with immunoSEQ multiplex PCR; TCRdb holds only in-frame clones, not every one. The sample contains more than 150,000 clones, about 91% of which appear only once. The material sequenced was peripheral blood, taken 28 days after the second AZD1222 dose. The source of these receptors is an adult who received the AZD1222 COVID-19 vaccine.

This clone was detected once. V is TRBV15 and J is TRBJ2-3, with 7 nucleotides matching TRBD1. Looked up from germline, CDR1 is LNHNV and CDR2 is YYDKDF (reference sequence). The CDR3 is made up of 13 amino acids. With V trimmed by 2 bases and J by 7 bases, 3 bases remained unmatched. The CDR3 DNA is TGTGCCACCAGCAGACGGGACAGCAATACGCAGTATTTT. It encodes CATSRRDSNTQYF. The entire variable domain, with the rest obtained from reference TRBV15 and TRBJ2-3, is as follows: DAMVIQNPRYQVTQFGKPVTLSCSQTLNHNVMYWYQQKSSQAPKLLFHYYDKDFNNEADTPDNFQSRRPNTSFCFLDIRSPGLGDTAMYLCATSRRDSNTQYFGPGTRLTVL.

The chain joins TRBV4-1 to TRBJ1-4; tentative D call: TRBD1 (6 bases). This CDR3 has 16 amino acids. Germline V CDR1 and CDR2: MGHRA, YSYEKL. V lost 5 bases and J lost 3, with 16 bases in between. CDR3 sequence (DNA): TGCGCCAGCAGCGAACAGGGTTCAGGGCCTAATGAAAAACTGTTTTTT. Encoded protein: CASSEQGSGPNEKLFF.

The chain is built from TRBV19 and TRBJ1-5; D possibly corresponds to TRBD1 (5 bases). V was cut by 5 bases and J by 2 bases, with 28 bases left in between. Germline V gives CDR1 LNHDA, CDR2 SQIVND (reference sequence). The CDR3 covers 20 residues. This CDR3 reads CASSSTVTAGGTVRNQPQHF. The CDR3 DNA follows: TGTGCCAGTAGTTCAACGGTAACCGCCGGGGGAACAGTGCGCAATCAGCCCCAGCATTTT.